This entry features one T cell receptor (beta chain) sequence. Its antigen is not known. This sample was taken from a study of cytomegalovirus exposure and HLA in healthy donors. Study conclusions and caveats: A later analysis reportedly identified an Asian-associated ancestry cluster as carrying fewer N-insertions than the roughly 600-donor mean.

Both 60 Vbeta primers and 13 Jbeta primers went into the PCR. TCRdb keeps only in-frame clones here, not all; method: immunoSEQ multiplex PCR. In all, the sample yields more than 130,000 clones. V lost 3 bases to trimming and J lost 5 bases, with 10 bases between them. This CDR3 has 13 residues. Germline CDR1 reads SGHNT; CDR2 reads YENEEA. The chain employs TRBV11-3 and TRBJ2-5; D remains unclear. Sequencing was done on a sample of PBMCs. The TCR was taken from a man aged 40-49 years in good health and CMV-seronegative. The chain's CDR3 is CASSFRIGETQYF. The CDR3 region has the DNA TGTGCCAGCAGCTTCCGGATCGGGGAGACCCAGTACTTC.